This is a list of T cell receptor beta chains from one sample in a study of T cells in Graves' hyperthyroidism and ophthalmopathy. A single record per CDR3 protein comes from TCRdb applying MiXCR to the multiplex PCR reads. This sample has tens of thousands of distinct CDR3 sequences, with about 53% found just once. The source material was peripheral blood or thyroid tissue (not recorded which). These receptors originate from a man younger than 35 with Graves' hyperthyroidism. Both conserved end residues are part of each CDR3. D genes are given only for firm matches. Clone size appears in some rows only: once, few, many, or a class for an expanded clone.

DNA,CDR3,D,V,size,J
TGTGCCAGCAACTTCCTTGGGGGCTACACCTTC,CASNFLGGYTF,-,TRBV7-2,-,TRBJ1-2
TGTGCCAGCAGCTTAAACCTAGCGGCCTACGAGCAGTACTTC,CASSLNLAAYEQYF,TRBD2,TRBV12-3/TRBV12-4,-,TRBJ2-7
TGTGCCAGCAGTGAAACCCGGCGGTCCTATGGCTACACCTTC,CASSETRRSYGYTF,-,TRBV25-1,-,TRBJ1-2
TGTGCCAGCAGCTGGGACTATGTTTTCGAGCAGTACTTC,CASSWDYVFEQYF,TRBD2,TRBV11-1,once,TRBJ2-7
TGTGCCAGCAGCCAAGGCGGGAGGTCCTACGAGCAGTACTTC,CASSQGGRSYEQYF,TRBD2,TRBV12-3/TRBV12-4,-,TRBJ2-7
TGTGCCAGCAGCTTACCGGGACCTGAGCAGTTCTTC,CASSLPGPEQFF,-,TRBV7-9,many,TRBJ2-1
TGTGCCAGCACCCCACGGCGGGCTATGAACACTGAAGCTTTCTTT,CASTPRRAMNTEAFF,-,TRBV6-6,many,TRBJ1-1
TGTGCCAGCAGCCCCGAACCCTACTCGGAAGAGACCCAGTACTTC,CASSPEPYSEETQYF,-,TRBV7-8,many,TRBJ2-5
TGCGCCAACAGCTGGACAGGGGGGATGTGGAATACTGAAGCTTTCTTT,CANSWTGGMWNTEAFF,TRBD1,TRBV5-5,-,TRBJ1-1
TGTGCCTGGAGTGACCCCGGCGGGGGTGAAAAACTGTTTTTT,CAWSDPGGGEKLFF,-,TRBV30,-,TRBJ1-4
TGCAGTGCTAGAGCCCGGACGACGAACTATGGCTACACCTTC,CSARARTTNYGYTF,-,TRBV20-1,-,TRBJ1-2
TGCAGTGCTGATACAGGGGACACCGGGGAGCTGTTTTTT,CSADTGDTGELFF,TRBD1,TRBV20-1,many,TRBJ2-2
TGTGCCAGCAGCTTGAGGATATTTGGCTACACCTTC,CASSLRIFGYTF,-,TRBV7-2,few,TRBJ1-2
TGTGCCATCAGCAGGGACAGGCAAGAGACCCAGTACTTC,CAISRDRQETQYF,TRBD1,TRBV10-3,-,TRBJ2-5
TGTGCCAGCAGCTTACGGGAGATCCAAGAGACCCAGTACTTC,CASSLREIQETQYF,-,TRBV7-6,-,TRBJ2-5
TGTGCCTGGAGTATCCTCCTAGCGGCCGGGGAGCTGTTTTTT,CAWSILLAAGELFF,TRBD2,TRBV30,-,TRBJ2-2
TGCAGCGTTGAAGTCTTAGACATTGGCTACACCTTC,CSVEVLDIGYTF,-,TRBV29-1,-,TRBJ1-2
TGTGCCAGCCACAGGGACGGGAGCAATCAGCCCCAGCATTTT,CASHRDGSNQPQHF,-,TRBV25-1,-,TRBJ1-5
TGTGCCAGCAGCTTGGGTAGCGGCTACACCTTC,CASSLGSGYTF,-,TRBV12-3/TRBV12-4,-,TRBJ1-2
TGTGCCAGCCTCGCGGGACAGGGATCCTACGAGCAGTACTTC,CASLAGQGSYEQYF,TRBD1,TRBV2,-,TRBJ2-7
TGTGCCAGCAGCCAGACACCCCTGGCGTCCCAGCATTTT,CASSQTPLASQHF,-,TRBV7-6,-,TRBJ1-5
TGTGCCAGCAGCTTTGGAGATGGGCAGTTCTTC,CASSFGDGQFF,-,TRBV7-2,-,TRBJ2-1
TGCAGCGCCCAGACGGGACAGGGGGCCGAGCAGTACTTC,CSAQTGQGAEQYF,TRBD1,TRBV29-1,once,TRBJ2-7
TGTGCCAGCAGTCCCCGTTCAAGGGGCGTGATCACAGATACGCAGTATTTT,CASSPRSRGVITDTQYF,-,TRBV28,few,TRBJ2-3
TGTGCCAGCAGCTCATGGACAGGGAGCCGTGGCTACACCTTC,CASSSWTGSRGYTF,TRBD1,TRBV27,many,TRBJ1-2
TGCAGTGCTGCGCGGGGGGCCGAGGGAACCACAGATACGCAGTATTTT,CSAARGAEGTTDTQYF,TRBD2,TRBV20-1,many,TRBJ2-3
TGCAGTGCTAGTCGTCAGACCAGGGAGCCCCAGCATTTT,CSASRQTREPQHF,-,TRBV20-1,few,TRBJ1-5
TGTGCCAGCAGTTTCCCGATGCCCCGCCAGGGGGGAGGCTACACCTTC,CASSFPMPRQGGGYTF,TRBD1,TRBV28,many,TRBJ1-2
TGTGCCAGCAAGGGGGTAGGCAACACCGGGGAGCTGTTTTTT,CASKGVGNTGELFF,-,TRBV12-3/TRBV12-4,many,TRBJ2-2
TGTGCCACCCTCCCGACTAGCGGGTACTACGAGCAGTACTTC,CATLPTSGYYEQYF,TRBD2,TRBV10-3,many,TRBJ2-7
TGTGCCAGCAGCCTCCAGGGTGGTGGAGAGACCCAGTACTTC,CASSLQGGGETQYF,-,TRBV7-9,many,TRBJ2-5